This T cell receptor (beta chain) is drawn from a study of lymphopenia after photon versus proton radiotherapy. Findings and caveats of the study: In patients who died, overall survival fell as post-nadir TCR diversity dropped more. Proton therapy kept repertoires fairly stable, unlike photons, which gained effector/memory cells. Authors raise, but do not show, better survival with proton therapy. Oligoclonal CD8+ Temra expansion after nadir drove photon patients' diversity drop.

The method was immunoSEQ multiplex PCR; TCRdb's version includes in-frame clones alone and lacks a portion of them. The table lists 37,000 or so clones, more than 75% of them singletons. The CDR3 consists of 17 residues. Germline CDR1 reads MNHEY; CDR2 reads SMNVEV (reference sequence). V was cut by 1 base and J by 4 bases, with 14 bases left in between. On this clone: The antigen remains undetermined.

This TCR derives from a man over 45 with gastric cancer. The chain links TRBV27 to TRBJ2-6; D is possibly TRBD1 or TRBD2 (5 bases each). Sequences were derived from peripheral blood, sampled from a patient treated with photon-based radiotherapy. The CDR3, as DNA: TGTGCCAGCAGTTTATTTGGTCACGGGGCCGGGGCCAACGTCCTGACTTTC. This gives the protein CASSLFGHGAGANVLTF. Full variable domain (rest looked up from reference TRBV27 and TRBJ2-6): EAQVTQNPRYLITVTGKKLTVTCSQNMNHEYMSWYRQDPGLGLRQIYYSMNVEVTDKGDVPEGYKVSRKEKRNFPLILESPSPNQTSLYFCASSLFGHGAGANVLTFGAGSRLTVL.